This entry is about one TCR beta chain. This entry belongs to a study of blood T cell repertoires in COVID-19. Study summary: PBMCs, B-cell-depleted T cells, or T cells were the source of the cDNA or gDNA that made up the material.

In the original analysis: Using reference gene primer amplification, nucleated cell counts were estimated. Using immunoSEQ multiplex PCR, the repertoire was profiled, and TCRdb retains in-frame clones only, with some absent. The D gene and trimming were derived from the DNA, and the V and J assignments and clone size from that table. Of 130,000 or so clones in the sample, about 86% were seen once. The source material was peripheral blood. The sequence was obtained from a woman in her fifties or sixties with acute or convalescent COVID-19.

CDR3 amino acids: CASSRGSYNEQFF. In DNA form, the CDR3 reads TGTGCCAGCTCCCGGGGCTCCTACAATGAGCAGTTCTTC. The chain is built from TRBV27 and TRBJ2-1; maybe TRBD2 (5 bases). Looked up from germline, CDR1 is MNHEY and CDR2 is SMNVEV (reference sequence). CDR3 length: 13 amino acids. Trimming shortened V by 8 bases and J by 0 bases, and 8 bases separated the two germline ends.